The sample holds a few counts of the clone carrying this T cell receptor beta chain. Its target is not known. As to treatment: roughly nine-day PBMC culture with coronavirus spike peptide pools or control peptides (ViraFEST assay). The V end was cut by 9 bases, the J end by 4 bases, with 25 bases between. CDR3 length: 17 residues. Germline CDR1 reads LNHDA; CDR2 reads SQIVND (reference sequence). Oncomine TCR Beta short-read sequencing was applied to DNA from cultured CD4+ T cells. TCRdb passed the PCR reads through MiXCR, listing each CDR3 protein once. The sample yields tens of thousands of distinct CDR3 sequences, 50% seen once. This sample is part of a study of vaccination and CD4 T cells after COVID-19.

The sample taken for sequencing was CD4+ T cells from blood, cultured in vitro. The sequence derives from a human donor who had recovered from COVID-19. The chain combines TRBV19 with TRBJ1-5, with D maybe TRBD1 (6 bases). CDR3 bases: TGTGCCAGGCCGGGACACGGACGCCCCAGTTGGAATCAGCCCCAGCATTTT. Protein product: CARPGHGRPSWNQPQHF.